Listed below are T cell receptor beta chains from one sample, sequenced in a study of shared clonotypes between healthy human individuals. The table came from immunoSEQ multiplex PCR; TCRdb's copy has only in-frame clones and leaves some out. The table has about 2.1 million clones, 93% seen once. The specimen sequenced was naive CD8+ T cells from PBMCs. The receptors were sampled from a man aged 18 to 30 in good health. Some clones in this sample may be carry-over from other donors' samples. Each CDR3 is given with its conserved first and last residue. A D gene is named only where the DNA matches it firmly. A clone size is listed for some rows: how often the clone was seen (once, few, many), or a class if it is expanded.

v_gene	abundance	j_gene	d_gene	CDR3nt	CDR3aa
TRBV4-2	.	TRBJ2-7	TRBD2	TGTGCCAGCAGCCATACTAGCGGGGACTACGAGCAGTACTTC	CASSHTSGDYEQYF
TRBV7-6	.	TRBJ2-5	.	TGTGCCAGCAGCCCCACACTGGGACTTAAAGAGACCCAGTACTTC	CASSPTLGLKETQYF
TRBV7-9	.	TRBJ2-3	TRBD2	TGTGCCAGCAGCTTTATTTCTAGCGGGAGAGATACGCAGTATTTT	CASSFISSGRDTQYF
TRBV9	.	TRBJ2-3	.	TGTGCCAGCAGCGCCGGGATGTCTAGCACAGATACGCAGTATTTT	CASSAGMSSTDTQYF
TRBV7-9	.	TRBJ2-7	.	TGTGCCAGCAGCCCCCCCGGAAGGGCCTACGAGCAGTACTTC	CASSPPGRAYEQYF
TRBV6-5	.	TRBJ2-5	.	TGTGCCAGCAGTTACCGCGGGGCTCGGGAGACCCAGTACTTC	CASSYRGARETQYF
TRBV5-5	.	TRBJ2-3	TRBD1	TGTGCCAGCAGACTACCACGGACAGGATCAGATACGCAGTATTTT	CASRLPRTGSDTQYF
TRBV19	.	TRBJ2-7	.	TGTGCCAGTAGTTCGGTGGCAGGCGAGATCTACGAGCAGTACTTC	CASSSVAGEIYEQYF
TRBV4-2	.	TRBJ2-2	.	TGTGCCAGCAGCCAAGGTTCCGGGGAGCTGTTTTTT	CASSQGSGELFF
TRBV23-1	.	TRBJ1-2	.	TGCGCCAGCAGTCAATCATCTGACACAGGTCGCTATGGCTACACCTTC	CASSQSSDTGRYGYTF
TRBV27	.	TRBJ2-3	.	TGTGCCAGCAGTTTATTTTCAGGAGGGGGCGTCGATACGCAGTATTTT	CASSLFSGGGVDTQYF
TRBV4-1	.	TRBJ1-5	.	TGCGCCAGCAGCCAAGGTGTTGAGCCCCAGCATTTT	CASSQGVEPQHF
TRBV7-9	.	TRBJ2-3	.	TGTGCCAGCAGCCCCACACAGGGTGACACAGATACGCAGTATTTT	CASSPTQGDTDTQYF
TRBV13	.	TRBJ1-3	.	TGTGCCAGCAGCTCTTCGCCCAGAGGGGCTGGAAACACCATATATTTT	CASSSSPRGAGNTIYF
TRBV29-1	.	TRBJ2-4	.	TGCAGCGTTGACTCGGACATCCCAAACATTCAGTACTTC	CSVDSDIPNIQYF
TRBV18	.	TRBJ2-7	TRBD2	TGTGCCAGCGCCACTAGCGGGAGGGCATTGGGCGAGCAGTACTTC	CASATSGRALGEQYF
TRBV28	.	TRBJ2-7	.	TGTGCCAGCAGTTTTCCCAGCTACGAGCAGTACTTC	CASSFPSYEQYF
TRBV11-2	.	TRBJ1-1	.	TGTGCCAGCAGCTCCAGTGGGAACACTGAAGCTTTCTTT	CASSSSGNTEAFF
TRBV4-1	.	TRBJ1-5	.	TGCGCCAGCAGCCAAGGAGTGGCAGCCACCAATCAGCCCCAGCATTTT	CASSQGVAATNQPQHF
TRBV27	few	TRBJ2-2	.	TGTGCCAGCAGTTTATCGGCCACCGGGGAGCTGTTTTTT	CASSLSATGELFF
TRBV25-1	.	TRBJ2-2	TRBD1	TGTGCCAGCAGTGAATGGGGGACAGGGGGGACCGGGGAGCTGTTTTTT	CASSEWGTGGTGELFF
TRBV27	.	TRBJ2-3	.	TGTGCCAGCAGTCCCAGACAGCCCCACACAGATACGCAGTATTTT	CASSPRQPHTDTQYF
TRBV19	.	TRBJ1-5	.	TGTGCCAGTAGTATATTTGCAGGGCCCCATCAGCCCCAGCATTTT	CASSIFAGPHQPQHF
TRBV7-9	.	TRBJ1-1	TRBD1	TGTGCCAGCAGGACAGGGGAATACACTGAAGCTTTCTTT	CASRTGEYTEAFF
TRBV28	.	TRBJ2-2	.	TGTGCCAGCAGTCAAATCTCAGGGGTGTTGAACACCGGGGAGCTGTTTTTT	CASSQISGVLNTGELFF
TRBV7-6	.	TRBJ2-7	TRBD1	TGTGCCAGCAGGAACGGACAGGGGATATCCCACGAGCAGTACTTC	CASRNGQGISHEQYF
TRBV28	few	TRBJ1-5	.	TGTGCCAGCAGTCCTACCTTCCGGGGCAATCAGCCCCAGCATTTT	CASSPTFRGNQPQHF
TRBV10-3	.	TRBJ2-7	.	TGTGCCATCAGTGACGGCTTTCCCTACGAGCAGTACTTC	CAISDGFPYEQYF
TRBV27	.	TRBJ2-4	.	TGTGCCAGCAGTTTAACAGCCAAAAACATTCAGTACTTC	CASSLTAKNIQYF
TRBV12-2	.	TRBJ1-1	.	TGTGCAAGTCGCTTAGCACCGGGACAGCTCCCTGAAGCTTTCTTT	CASRLAPGQLPEAFF
TRBV10-1	.	TRBJ1-5	TRBD1	TGCGCCAGCAGCAGGACAGACAGGGCCCATAGCAATCAGCCCCAGCATTTT	CASSRTDRAHSNQPQHF
TRBV19	.	TRBJ1-1	.	TGTGCCAGTAGTACGACGGTGAACACTGAAGCTTTCTTT	CASSTTVNTEAFF
TRBV11-2	.	TRBJ1-1	TRBD1	TGTGCCAGCAGCGTAAACCCCCGGGACAGGGGGCTTATAAACACTGAAGCTTTCTTT	CASSVNPRDRGLINTEAFF
TRBV4-1	.	TRBJ2-2	.	TGCGCCAGCAGCCAAGTTGACTATCACACCGGGGAGCTGTTTTTT	CASSQVDYHTGELFF
TRBV6-5	.	TRBJ2-7	.	TGTGCCAGCAGTTACCGTCGGGACTCCCCTCAGGAGCAGTACTTC	CASSYRRDSPQEQYF
TRBV28	.	TRBJ2-7	TRBD2	TGTGCCAGCAGGCCGTTGGCGGGAGGGGCCCACGAGCAGTACTTC	CASRPLAGGAHEQYF
TRBV7-9	.	TRBJ2-1	.	TGTGCCAGCAGCTCAAATGCGGGGCCCCGGTACAATGAGCAGTTCTTC	CASSSNAGPRYNEQFF
TRBV10-2	.	TRBJ2-1	TRBD1	TGCGCCAGCAGTGAATGGGGGACAGGGGGCCGCAATGAGCAGTTCTTC	CASSEWGTGGRNEQFF
TRBV11-3	.	TRBJ2-7	.	TGTGCCAGCAGCTTAGCCGGCTCCTACGAGCAGTACTTC	CASSLAGSYEQYF
TRBV5-1	.	TRBJ2-1	.	TGCGCCAGCAGCTTACGACGGGCCCCCAATGAGCAGTTCTTC	CASSLRRAPNEQFF
TRBV28	.	TRBJ2-5	TRBD2	TGTGCCAGCAGTACGATGGGACTAGCGGGAGGATACCAAGAGACCCAGTACTTC	CASSTMGLAGGYQETQYF